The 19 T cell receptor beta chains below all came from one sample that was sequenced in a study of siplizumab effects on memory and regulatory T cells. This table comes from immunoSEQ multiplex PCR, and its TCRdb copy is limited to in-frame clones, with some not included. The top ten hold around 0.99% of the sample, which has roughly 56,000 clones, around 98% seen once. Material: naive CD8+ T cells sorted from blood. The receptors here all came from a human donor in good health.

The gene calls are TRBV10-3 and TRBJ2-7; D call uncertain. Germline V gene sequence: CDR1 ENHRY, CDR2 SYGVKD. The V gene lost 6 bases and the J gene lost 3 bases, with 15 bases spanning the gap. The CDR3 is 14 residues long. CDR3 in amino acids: CAIRVGSSIYEQYF. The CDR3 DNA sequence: TGTGCCATCAGAGTAGGTAGCTCCATCTACGAGCAGTACTTC.

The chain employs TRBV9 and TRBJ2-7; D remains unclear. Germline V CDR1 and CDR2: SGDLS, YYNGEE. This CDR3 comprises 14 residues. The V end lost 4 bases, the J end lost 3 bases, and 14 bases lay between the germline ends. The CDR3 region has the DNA TGTGCCAGCAGCTTAAATGTAGGTTTCTACGAGCAGTACTTC. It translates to CASSLNVGFYEQYF.

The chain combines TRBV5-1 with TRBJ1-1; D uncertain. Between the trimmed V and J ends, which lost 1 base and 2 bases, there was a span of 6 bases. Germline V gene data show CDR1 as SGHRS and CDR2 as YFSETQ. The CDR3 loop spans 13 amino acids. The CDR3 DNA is TGCGCCAGCAGCTTGATGAGTAACACTGAAGCTTTCTTT. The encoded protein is CASSLMSNTEAFF.

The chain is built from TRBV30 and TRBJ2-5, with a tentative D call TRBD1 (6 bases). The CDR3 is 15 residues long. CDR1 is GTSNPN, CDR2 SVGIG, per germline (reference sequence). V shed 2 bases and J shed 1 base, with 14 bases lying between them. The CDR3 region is CAWSWGRAFQETQYF. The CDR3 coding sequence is TGTGCCTGGAGTTGGGGGCGAGCTTTCCAAGAGACCCAGTACTTC.

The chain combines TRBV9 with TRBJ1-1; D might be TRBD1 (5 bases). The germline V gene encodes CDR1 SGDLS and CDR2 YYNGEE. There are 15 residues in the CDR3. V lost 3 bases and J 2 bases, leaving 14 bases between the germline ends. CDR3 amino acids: CASSGGAGSNTEAFF. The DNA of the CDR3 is TGTGCCAGCAGCGGTGGGGCCGGTTCCAACACTGAAGCTTTCTTT.

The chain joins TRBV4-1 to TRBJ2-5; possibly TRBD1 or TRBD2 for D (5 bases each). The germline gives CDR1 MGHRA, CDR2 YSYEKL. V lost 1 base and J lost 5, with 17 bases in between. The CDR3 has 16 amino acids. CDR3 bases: TGCGCCAGCAGCCAAGGGAGGCGGCGGCCAGGGGAGACCCAGTACTTC. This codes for CASSQGRRRPGETQYF.

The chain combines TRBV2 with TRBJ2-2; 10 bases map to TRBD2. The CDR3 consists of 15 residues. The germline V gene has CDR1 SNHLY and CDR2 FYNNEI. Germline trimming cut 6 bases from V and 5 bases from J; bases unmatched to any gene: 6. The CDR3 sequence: CASRSGLAVTGELFF. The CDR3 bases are TGTGCCAGCAGATCTGGACTAGCGGTGACCGGGGAGCTGTTTTTT.

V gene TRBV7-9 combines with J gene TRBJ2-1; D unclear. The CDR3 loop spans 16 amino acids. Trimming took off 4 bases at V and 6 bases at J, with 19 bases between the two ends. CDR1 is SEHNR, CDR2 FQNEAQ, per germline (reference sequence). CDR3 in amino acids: CASSSDFSQSPNEQFF. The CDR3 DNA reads TGTGCCAGCAGCTCCGACTTCTCCCAGAGCCCCAATGAGCAGTTCTTC.

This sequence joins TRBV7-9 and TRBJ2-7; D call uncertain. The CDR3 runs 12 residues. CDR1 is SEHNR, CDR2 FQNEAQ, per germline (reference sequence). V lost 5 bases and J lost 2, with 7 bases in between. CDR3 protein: CASSGNPYEQYF. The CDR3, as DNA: TGTGCCAGCAGCGGGAACCCCTACGAGCAGTACTTC.

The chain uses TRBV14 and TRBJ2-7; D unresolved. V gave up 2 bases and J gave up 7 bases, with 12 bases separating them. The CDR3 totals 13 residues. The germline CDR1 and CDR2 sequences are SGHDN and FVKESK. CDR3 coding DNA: TGTGCCAGCAGCCAATGGACCCTTCAGGAGCAGTACTTC. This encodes CASSQWTLQEQYF.

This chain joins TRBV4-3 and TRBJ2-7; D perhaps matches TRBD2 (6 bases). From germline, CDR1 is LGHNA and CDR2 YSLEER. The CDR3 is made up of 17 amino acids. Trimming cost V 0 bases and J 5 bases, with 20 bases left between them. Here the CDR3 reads CASSQDLNGRISDEQYF. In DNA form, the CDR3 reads TGCGCCAGCAGCCAAGATTTAAATGGGAGGATAAGCGACGAGCAGTACTTC.

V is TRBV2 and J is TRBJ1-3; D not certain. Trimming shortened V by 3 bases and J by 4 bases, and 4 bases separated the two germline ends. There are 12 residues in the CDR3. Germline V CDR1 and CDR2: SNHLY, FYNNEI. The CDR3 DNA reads TGTGCCAGCAGTGAGCGAGGAAACACCATATATTTT. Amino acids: CASSERGNTIYF.

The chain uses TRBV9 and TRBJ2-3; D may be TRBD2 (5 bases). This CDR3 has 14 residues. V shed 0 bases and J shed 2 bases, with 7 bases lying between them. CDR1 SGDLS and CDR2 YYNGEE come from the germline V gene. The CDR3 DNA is TGTGCCAGCAGCGTAGGCGGGTTCACAGATACGCAGTATTTT. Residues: CASSVGGFTDTQYF.

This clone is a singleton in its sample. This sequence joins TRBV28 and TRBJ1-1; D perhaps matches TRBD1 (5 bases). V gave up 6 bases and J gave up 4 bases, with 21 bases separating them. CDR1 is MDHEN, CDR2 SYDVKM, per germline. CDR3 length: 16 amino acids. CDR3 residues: CASRVRWGEEGTEAFF. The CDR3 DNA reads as TGTGCCAGCAGGGTCCGTTGGGGGGAAGAGGGCACTGAAGCTTTCTTT.

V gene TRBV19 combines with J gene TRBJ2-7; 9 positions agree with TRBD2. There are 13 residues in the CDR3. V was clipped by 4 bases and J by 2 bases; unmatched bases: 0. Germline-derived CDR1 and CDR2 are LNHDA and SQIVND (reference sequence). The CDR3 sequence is CASSSGRAYEQYF. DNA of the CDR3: TGTGCCAGTAGTAGCGGGAGGGCCTACGAGCAGTACTTC.

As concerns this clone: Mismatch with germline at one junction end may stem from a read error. CDR3 loop: CAWSGGLKPAF. CDR3 nucleotides: TGTGCCTGGAGTGGGGGTCTCAAACCGGCCTTC. This chain links TRBV30 with TRBJ2-7; D remains ambiguous. Looked up from germline, CDR1 is GTSNPN and CDR2 is SVGIG (reference sequence). The CDR3 loop spans 11 amino acids.

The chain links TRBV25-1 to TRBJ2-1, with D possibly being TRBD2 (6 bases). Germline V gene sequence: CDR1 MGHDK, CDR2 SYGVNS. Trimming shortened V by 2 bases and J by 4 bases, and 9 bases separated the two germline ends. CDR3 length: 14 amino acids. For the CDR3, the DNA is TGTGCCAGCAGTGAAGGTCGGGGGTACAATGAGCAGTTCTTC. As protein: CASSEGRGYNEQFF.

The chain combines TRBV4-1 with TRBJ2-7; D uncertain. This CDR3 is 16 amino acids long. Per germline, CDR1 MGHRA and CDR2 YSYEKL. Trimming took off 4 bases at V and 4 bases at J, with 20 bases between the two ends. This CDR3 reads CASSREATLTEYEQYF. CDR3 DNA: TGCGCCAGCAGCCGGGAAGCGACGCTTACGGAATACGAGCAGTACTTC.

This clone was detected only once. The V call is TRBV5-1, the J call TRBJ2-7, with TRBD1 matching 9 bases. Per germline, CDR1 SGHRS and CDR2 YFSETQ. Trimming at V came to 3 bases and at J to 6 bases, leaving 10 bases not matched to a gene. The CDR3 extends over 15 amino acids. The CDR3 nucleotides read TGCGCCAGCAGCTCTCTGGGGACAGGGTTTATCGAGCAGTACTTC. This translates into CASSSLGTGFIEQYF. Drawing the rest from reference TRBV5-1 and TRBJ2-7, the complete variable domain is KAGVTQTPRYLIKTRGQQVTLSCSPISGHRSVSWYQQTPGQGLQFLFEYFSETQRNKGNFPGRFSGRQFSNSRSEMNVSTLELGDSALYLCASSSLGTGFIEQYFGPGTRLTVT.